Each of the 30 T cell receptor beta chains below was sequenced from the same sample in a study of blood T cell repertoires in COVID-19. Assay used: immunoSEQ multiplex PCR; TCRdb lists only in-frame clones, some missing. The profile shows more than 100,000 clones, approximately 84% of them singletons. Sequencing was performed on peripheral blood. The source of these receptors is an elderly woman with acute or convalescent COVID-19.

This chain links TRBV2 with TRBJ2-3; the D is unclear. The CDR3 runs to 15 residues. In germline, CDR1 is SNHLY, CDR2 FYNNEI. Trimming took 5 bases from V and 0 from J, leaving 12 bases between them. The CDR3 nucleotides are TGTGCCAGCAGTCGAATGGCGGCGAGCACAGATACGCAGTATTTT. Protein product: CASSRMAASTDTQYF.

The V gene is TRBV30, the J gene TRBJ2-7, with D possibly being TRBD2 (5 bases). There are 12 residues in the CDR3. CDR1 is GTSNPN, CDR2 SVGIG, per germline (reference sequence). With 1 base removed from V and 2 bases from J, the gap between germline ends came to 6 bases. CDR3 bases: TGTGCCTGGAGTGGAGGGCCCTACGAGCAGTACTTC. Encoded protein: CAWSGGPYEQYF.

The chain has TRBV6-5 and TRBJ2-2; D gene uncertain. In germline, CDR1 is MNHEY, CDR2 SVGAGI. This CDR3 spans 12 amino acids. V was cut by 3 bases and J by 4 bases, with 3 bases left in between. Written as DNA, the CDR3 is TGTGCCAGCAGTTATATCACCGGGGAGCTGTTTTTT. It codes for CASSYITGELFF.

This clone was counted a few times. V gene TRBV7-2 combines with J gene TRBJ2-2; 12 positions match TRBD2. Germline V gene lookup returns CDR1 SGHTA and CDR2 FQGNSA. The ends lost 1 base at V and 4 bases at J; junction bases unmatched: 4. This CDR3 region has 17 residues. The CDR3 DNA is TGTGCCAGCAGCTTAGGGGGGGGACTAGCGGGCACCGGGGAGCTGTTTTTT. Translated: CASSLGGGLAGTGELFF.

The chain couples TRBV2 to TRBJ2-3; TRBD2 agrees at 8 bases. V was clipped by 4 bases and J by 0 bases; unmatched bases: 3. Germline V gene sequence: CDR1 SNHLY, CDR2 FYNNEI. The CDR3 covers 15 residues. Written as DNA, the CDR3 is TGTGCCAGCAGTGGGGTAGCGGGGAGCACAGATACGCAGTATTTT. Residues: CASSGVAGSTDTQYF.

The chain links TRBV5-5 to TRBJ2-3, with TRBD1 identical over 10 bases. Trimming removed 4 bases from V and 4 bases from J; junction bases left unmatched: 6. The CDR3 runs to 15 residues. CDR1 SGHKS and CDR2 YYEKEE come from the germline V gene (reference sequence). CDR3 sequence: CASSEDRGRADTQYF. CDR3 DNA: TGTGCCAGCAGCGAAGACAGGGGGCGCGCAGATACGCAGTATTTT.

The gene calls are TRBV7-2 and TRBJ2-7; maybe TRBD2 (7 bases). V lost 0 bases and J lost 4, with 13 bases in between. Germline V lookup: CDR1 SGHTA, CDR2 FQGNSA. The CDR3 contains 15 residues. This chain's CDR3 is CASSLAGGAQYEQYF. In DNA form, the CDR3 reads TGTGCCAGCAGCTTAGCGGGGGGGGCCCAATACGAGCAGTACTTC.

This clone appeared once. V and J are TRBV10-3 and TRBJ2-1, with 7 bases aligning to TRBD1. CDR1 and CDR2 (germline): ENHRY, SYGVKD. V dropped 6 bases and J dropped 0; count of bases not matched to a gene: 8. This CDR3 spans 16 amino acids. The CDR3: CAISLTGPDSYNEQFF. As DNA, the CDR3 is TGTGCCATCAGCCTGACAGGGCCCGACTCCTACAATGAGCAGTTCTTC.

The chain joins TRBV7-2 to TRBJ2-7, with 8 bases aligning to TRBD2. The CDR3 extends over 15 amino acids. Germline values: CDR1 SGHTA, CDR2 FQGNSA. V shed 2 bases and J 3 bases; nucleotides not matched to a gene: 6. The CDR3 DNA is TGTGCCAGCAGCTTATCGGGGGGGCTGGGCTACGAGCAGTACTTC. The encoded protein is CASSLSGGLGYEQYF.

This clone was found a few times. The CDR3 sequence: CASRGWYDSTDNEQFF. CDR3 DNA sequence: TGCGCCAGCAGGGGGTGGTACGACAGTACCGACAATGAGCAGTTCTTC. The chain joins TRBV5-1 to TRBJ2-1, with a possible D match to TRBD1 (5 bases). Trimming removed 5 bases from V and 5 bases from J, with 20 bases in between. This CDR3 has 16 residues. In germline, CDR1 is SGHRS, CDR2 YFSETQ.

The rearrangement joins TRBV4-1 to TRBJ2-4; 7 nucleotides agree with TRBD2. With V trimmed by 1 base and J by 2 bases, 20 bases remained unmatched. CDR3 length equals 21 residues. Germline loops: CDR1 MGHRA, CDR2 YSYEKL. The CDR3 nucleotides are TGCGCCAGCAGCCAAGTGCCGCCGACTAGCTCAGGACTGACTCCCAAAAACATTCAGTACTTC. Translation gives CASSQVPPTSSGLTPKNIQYF.

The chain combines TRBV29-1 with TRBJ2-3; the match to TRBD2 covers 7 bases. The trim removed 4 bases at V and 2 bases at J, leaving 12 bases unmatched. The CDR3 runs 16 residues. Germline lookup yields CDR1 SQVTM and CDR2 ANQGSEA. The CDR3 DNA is TGCAGCGTTGGACGGCGCGGGGACTACATCACAGATACGCAGTATTTT. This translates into CSVGRRGDYITDTQYF.

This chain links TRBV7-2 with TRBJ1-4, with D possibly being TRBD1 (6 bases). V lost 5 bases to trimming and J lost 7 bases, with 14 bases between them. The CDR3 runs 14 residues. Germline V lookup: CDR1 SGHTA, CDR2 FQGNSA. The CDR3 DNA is TGTGCCAGCAGCCTTCGGACAGTTGGTGAAAAACTGTTTTTT. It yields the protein CASSLRTVGEKLFF.

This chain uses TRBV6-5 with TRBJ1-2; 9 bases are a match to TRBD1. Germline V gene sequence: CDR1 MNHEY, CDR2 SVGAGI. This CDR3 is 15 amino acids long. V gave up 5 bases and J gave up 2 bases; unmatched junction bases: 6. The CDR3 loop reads CASSRPGQGNYGYTF. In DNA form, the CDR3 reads TGTGCCAGCAGTAGGCCGGGACAGGGAAACTATGGCTACACCTTC.

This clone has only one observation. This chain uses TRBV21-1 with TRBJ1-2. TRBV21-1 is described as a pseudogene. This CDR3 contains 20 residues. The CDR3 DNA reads TGTGCCAGCAGTCGAAGAAAAGGACGAGACCAAACGGGATCTTCTAATGGCTACACCTTC. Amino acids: CASSRRKGRDQTGSSNGYTF.

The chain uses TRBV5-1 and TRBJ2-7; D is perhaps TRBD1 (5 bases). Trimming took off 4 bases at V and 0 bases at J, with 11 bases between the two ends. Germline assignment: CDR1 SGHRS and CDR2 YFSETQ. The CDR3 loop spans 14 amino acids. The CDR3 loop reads CASSTGPSSYEQYF. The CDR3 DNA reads TGCGCCAGCAGCACAGGACCCAGCTCCTACGAGCAGTACTTC. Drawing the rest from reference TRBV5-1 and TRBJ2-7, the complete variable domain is KAGVTQTPRYLIKTRGQQVTLSCSPISGHRSVSWYQQTPGQGLQFLFEYFSETQRNKGNFPGRFSGRQFSNSRSEMNVSTLELGDSALYLCASSTGPSSYEQYFGPGTRLTVT.

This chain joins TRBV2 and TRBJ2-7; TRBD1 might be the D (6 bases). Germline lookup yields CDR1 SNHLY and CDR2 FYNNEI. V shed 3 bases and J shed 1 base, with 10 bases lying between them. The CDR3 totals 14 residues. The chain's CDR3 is CASSDGTQSYEQYF. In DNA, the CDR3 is TGTGCCAGCAGTGATGGGACACAATCCTACGAGCAGTACTTC.

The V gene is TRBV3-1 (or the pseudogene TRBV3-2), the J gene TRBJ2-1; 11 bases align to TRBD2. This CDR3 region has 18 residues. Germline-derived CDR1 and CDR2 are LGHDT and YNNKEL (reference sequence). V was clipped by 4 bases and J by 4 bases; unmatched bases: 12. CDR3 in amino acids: CASSPDPPGLAVYNEQFF. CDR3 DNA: TGTGCCAGCAGCCCCGATCCCCCGGGACTAGCGGTTTACAATGAGCAGTTCTTC.

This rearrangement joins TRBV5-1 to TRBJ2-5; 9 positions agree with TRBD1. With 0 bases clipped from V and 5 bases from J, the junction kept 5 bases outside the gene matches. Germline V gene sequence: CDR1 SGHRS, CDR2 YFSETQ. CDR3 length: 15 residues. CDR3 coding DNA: TGCGCCAGCAGCTTGGGGGACAGGGTTCCCGAGACCCAGTACTTC. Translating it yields CASSLGDRVPETQYF. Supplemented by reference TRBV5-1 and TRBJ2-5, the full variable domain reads KAGVTQTPRYLIKTRGQQVTLSCSPISGHRSVSWYQQTPGQGLQFLFEYFSETQRNKGNFPGRFSGRQFSNSRSEMNVSTLELGDSALYLCASSLGDRVPETQYFGPGTRLLVL.

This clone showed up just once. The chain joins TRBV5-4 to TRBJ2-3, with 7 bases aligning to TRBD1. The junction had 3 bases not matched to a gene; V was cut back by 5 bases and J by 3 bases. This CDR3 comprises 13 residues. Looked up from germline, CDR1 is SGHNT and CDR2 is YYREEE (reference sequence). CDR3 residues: CASSLQGTDTQYF. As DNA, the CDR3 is TGTGCCAGCAGTTTACAGGGGACAGATACGCAGTATTTT.

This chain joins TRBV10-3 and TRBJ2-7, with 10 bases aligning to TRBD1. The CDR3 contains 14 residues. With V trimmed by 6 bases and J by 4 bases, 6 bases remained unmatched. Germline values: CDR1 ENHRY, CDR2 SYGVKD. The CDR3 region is CAIRGQGWVYEQYF. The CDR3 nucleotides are TGTGCCATCAGGGGACAGGGGTGGGTGTACGAGCAGTACTTC.

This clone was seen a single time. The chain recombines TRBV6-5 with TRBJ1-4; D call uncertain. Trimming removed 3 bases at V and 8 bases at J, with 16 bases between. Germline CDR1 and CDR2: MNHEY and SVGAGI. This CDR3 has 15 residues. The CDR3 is CASSYSPVSGEKLFF. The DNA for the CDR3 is TGTGCCAGCAGTTATAGCCCAGTCTCGGGGGAAAAACTGTTTTTT.

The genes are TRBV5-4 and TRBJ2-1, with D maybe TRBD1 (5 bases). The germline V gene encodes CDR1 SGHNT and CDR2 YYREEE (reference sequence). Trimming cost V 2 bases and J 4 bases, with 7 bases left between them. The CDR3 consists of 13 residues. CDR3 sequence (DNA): TGTGCCAGCAGCTTAACAGGATACAATGAGCAGTTCTTC. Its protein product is CASSLTGYNEQFF. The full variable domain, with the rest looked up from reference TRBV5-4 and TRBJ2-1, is ETGVTQSPTHLIKTRGQQVTLRCSSQSGHNTVSWYQQALGQGPQFIFQYYREEENGRGNFPPRFSGLQFPNYSSELNVNALELDDSALYLCASSLTGYNEQFFGPGTRLTVL.

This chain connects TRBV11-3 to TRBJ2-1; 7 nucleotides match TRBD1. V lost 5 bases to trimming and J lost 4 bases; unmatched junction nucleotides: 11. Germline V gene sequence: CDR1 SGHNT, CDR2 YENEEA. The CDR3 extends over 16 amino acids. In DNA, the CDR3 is TGTGCCAGCAGCCCATCTACAGGGGCGCAGTACAATGAGCAGTTCTTC. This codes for CASSPSTGAQYNEQFF.

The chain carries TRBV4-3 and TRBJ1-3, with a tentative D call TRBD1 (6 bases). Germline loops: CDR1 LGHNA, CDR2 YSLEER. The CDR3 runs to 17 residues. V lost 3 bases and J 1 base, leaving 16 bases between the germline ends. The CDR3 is CASSHEGRGISGNTIYF. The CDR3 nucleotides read TGCGCCAGCAGCCATGAGGGCAGGGGAATTTCTGGAAACACCATATATTTT.

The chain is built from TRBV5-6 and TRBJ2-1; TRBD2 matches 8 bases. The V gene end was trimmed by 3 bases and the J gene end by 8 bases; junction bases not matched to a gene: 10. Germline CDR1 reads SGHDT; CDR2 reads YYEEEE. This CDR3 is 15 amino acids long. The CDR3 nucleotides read TGTGCCAGCAGCTGGACTAGCCACTTTAGGGATGAGCAGTTCTTC. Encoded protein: CASSWTSHFRDEQFF.

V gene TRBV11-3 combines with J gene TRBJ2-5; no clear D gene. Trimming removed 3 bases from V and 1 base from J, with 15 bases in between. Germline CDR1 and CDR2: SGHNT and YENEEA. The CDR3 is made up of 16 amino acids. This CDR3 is CASSLRSWWFQETQYF. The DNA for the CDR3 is TGTGCCAGCAGCTTGAGGTCTTGGTGGTTCCAAGAGACCCAGTACTTC.

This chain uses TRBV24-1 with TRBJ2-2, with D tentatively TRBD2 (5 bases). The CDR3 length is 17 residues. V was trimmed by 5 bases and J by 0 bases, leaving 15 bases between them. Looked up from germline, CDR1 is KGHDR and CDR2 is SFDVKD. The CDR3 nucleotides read TGTGCCACCAGTGCCCCTGCGGGCAGTCCGAACACCGGGGAGCTGTTTTTT. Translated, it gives CATSAPAGSPNTGELFF.

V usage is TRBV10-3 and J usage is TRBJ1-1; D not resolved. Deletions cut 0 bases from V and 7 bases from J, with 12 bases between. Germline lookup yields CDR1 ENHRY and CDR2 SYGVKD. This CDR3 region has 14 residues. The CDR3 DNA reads TGTGCCATCAGTGAGTCGACGGAGGTTGTTGAAGCTTTCTTT. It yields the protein CAISESTEVVEAFF.

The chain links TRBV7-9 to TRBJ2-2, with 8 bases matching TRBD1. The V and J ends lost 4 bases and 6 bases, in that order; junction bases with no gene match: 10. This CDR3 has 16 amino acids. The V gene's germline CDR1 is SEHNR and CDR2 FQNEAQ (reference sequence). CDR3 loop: CASSSGGQGASGELFF. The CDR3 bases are TGTGCCAGCAGCTCCGGGGGTCAGGGGGCGTCCGGGGAGCTGTTTTTT.